The clone carrying this TCR beta chain was counted only a few times. Its antigen remains unknown. This sample was taken from a study of CD8+ T cells in alopecia areata. Germline V gives CDR1 SQVTM, CDR2 ANQGSEA. V lost 0 bases, J lost 5 bases, and 16 bases lay in between. The CDR3 extends over 15 amino acids. Once RNA had been extracted, it was reverse transcribed into cDNA to act as the sequencing template. Sequenced by immunoSEQ multiplex PCR; TCRdb stores in-frame clones only, minus some. The sample lists approximately 130,000 clones; around 50% were seen once. Researchers picked out CD4+ and CD8+ T cells from PBMCs by sorting. Whole-study results and caveats: Mice showed TCR sharing more clearly than patients did, possibly owing to HLA. Scalp sample data also include resident alphabeta T cells from normal skin. It was lesional scalp, especially alopecia totalis/universalis, that showed higher clonality than normal scalp.

The sample taken for sequencing was NKG2D-low CD8+ T cells sorted from blood. The rearrangement joins TRBV29-1 to TRBJ2-5, with D possibly matching TRBD1 (7 bases). This receptor was identified in a human donor with alopecia areata. CDR3 DNA sequence: TGCAGCGTTGAAGATAGGAGGGGGCGTGGTGAGACCCAGTACTTC. Protein sequence: CSVEDRRGRGETQYF.